The present entry profiles one TCR beta chain with its context. Its antigen is not identified. As defined, naive CD8 cells were CD45RO-negative and positively selected for CCR7, with terminally differentiated effector memory CD45RA+ cells excluded. The entry originates in a study of shared clonotypes between healthy human individuals. Study-level points and caveats: What naive subsets generally showed was a larger estimated richness than memory subsets showed. Blood alone was sampled, and tissue repertoires likely differ.

The table came from immunoSEQ multiplex PCR; TCRdb's copy has only in-frame clones and leaves some out. In the table there are millions of clones, roughly 95% of which are singletons. This TCR derives from a man aged 18 to 30 in good health. The sample comprised naive CD8+ T cells sorted from blood.

The CDR3 DNA reads TGTGCCAGCAGTGAGGGGACAGGGGAGGGAAATGAGCAGTTCTTC. This encodes CASSEGTGEGNEQFF. The rearrangement joins TRBV6-1 to TRBJ2-1; TRBD1 agrees at 10 bases. The V segment lost 3 bases and the J segment 7 bases; nucleotides outside the gene matches: 6. Germline CDR1 reads MNHNS; CDR2 reads SASEGT. The CDR3 runs 15 residues.